There are a few counts of the clone carrying this T cell receptor beta chain. Time point denoted: patch test 3, about 24 weeks after DPC sensitization. Stated treatment: therapeutic diphenylcyclopropenone sensitization with weekly scalp DPC. The CDR3 loop spans 13 amino acids. V was pared by 3 bases and J by 7 bases, with 12 bases between. TCRdb ran MiXCR on the RACE reads and lists one entry per CDR3 protein. Of 180,000 or so distinct CDR3 sequences listed, about 25% are singletons. This record comes from a study of human T cells and chemical hapten exposure. The clonotype was recovered from a woman aged 40 to 55 with alopecia areata. Some clones in this sample may be carry-over from other donors' samples. This material consisted of whole blood, taken in connection with sensitization to the hapten diphenylcyclopropenone (DPC). This chain uses TRBV12-3 or TRBV12-4 with TRBJ2-5; a weak D match, TRBD2 (6 bases). The CDR3 sequence: CASSFAGRGTQYF. CDR3 nucleotide sequence: TGTGCCAGCAGTTTCGCAGGGCGGGGGACCCAGTACTTC.